The 20 T cell receptor beta chains given below trace back to one sample, sequenced in a study of blood T cell repertoires in COVID-19. Generated by immunoSEQ multiplex PCR, the TCRdb table keeps only in-frame clones and is missing some. Of about 200,000 clones in the sample, roughly 90% were seen once. Sample: peripheral blood. These receptors were collected from a man between 60 and 75 years old with COVID-19, enrolled during active disease.

The genes are TRBV5-4 and TRBJ2-3, with 8 bases matching TRBD1. V was clipped by 3 bases and J by 4 bases; unmatched bases: 4. The CDR3 totals 14 residues. The germline V gene encodes CDR1 SGHNT and CDR2 YYREEE (reference sequence). Here the CDR3 DNA reads TGTGCCAGCAGCTCCGGACAGGGACCAGATACGCAGTATTTT. Its translation is CASSSGQGPDTQYF. Drawing the rest from reference TRBV5-4 and TRBJ2-3, the complete variable domain is ETGVTQSPTHLIKTRGQQVTLRCSSQSGHNTVSWYQQALGQGPQFIFQYYREEENGRGNFPPRFSGLQFPNYSSELNVNALELDDSALYLCASSSGQGPDTQYFGPGTRLTVL.

The chain couples TRBV10-3 to TRBJ1-2; D possibly corresponds to TRBD1 (6 bases). This CDR3 has 13 residues. Germline values: CDR1 ENHRY, CDR2 SYGVKD. Trimming took off 3 bases at V and 8 bases at J, with 13 bases between the two ends. The CDR3 loop reads CAISDRWDNGYTF. The CDR3, as DNA: TGTGCCATCAGTGACCGGTGGGACAACGGCTACACCTTC.

The chain has TRBV15 and TRBJ1-1, with 8 bases aligning to TRBD1. CDR3 length: 13 residues. The V gene end was trimmed by 6 bases and the J gene end by 6 bases; junction bases not matched to a gene: 6. The germline CDR1 and CDR2 sequences are LNHNV and YYDKDF (reference sequence). The CDR3 DNA follows: TGTGCCACCAGGTCAGGGGGCGTACCTGAAGCTTTCTTT. It yields the protein CATRSGGVPEAFF.

The chain uses TRBV9 and TRBJ2-7; a weak D match, TRBD2 (7 bases). The V gene's germline CDR1 is SGDLS and CDR2 YYNGEE. V lost 4 bases and J lost 5, with 19 bases in between. This CDR3 is built from 15 residues. CDR3 DNA: TGTGCCAGCAGCCCCCGAACGGGGGGCTCAAACGAGCAGTACTTC. It yields the protein CASSPRTGGSNEQYF.

The V call is TRBV16, the J call TRBJ1-2, with D hard to call. The CDR3 extends over 13 amino acids. Germline CDR1 KGHSY, CDR2 FQNENV. V dropped 4 bases and J dropped 5 bases, with 11 bases sitting between them. The CDR3 spells CASSPLDGYGYTF. The DNA for the CDR3 is TGTGCCAGCAGCCCCCTAGACGGGTATGGCTACACCTTC.

The chain has TRBV28 and TRBJ2-7; 8 bases match TRBD2. Germline CDR1 and CDR2: MDHEN and SYDVKM. The V gene end was trimmed by 7 bases and the J gene end by 0 bases; junction bases not matched to a gene: 11. This CDR3 contains 16 residues. CDR3 loop: CASTGPRTSYSYEQYF. Written as DNA, the CDR3 is TGTGCCAGCACCGGACCCCGGACTAGCTACTCCTACGAGCAGTACTTC.

V gene TRBV19 combines with J gene TRBJ1-5, with unresolved D. CDR1 LNHDA and CDR2 SQIVND come from the germline V gene (reference sequence). The CDR3 runs 15 residues. The V gene lost 5 bases and the J gene lost 2 bases, with 13 bases spanning the gap. DNA of the CDR3: TGTGCCAGTAGTTCGCCCCTACGGGGCAATCAGCCCCAGCATTTT. Protein product: CASSSPLRGNQPQHF. The variable domain in full, with the rest retrieved from reference TRBV19 and TRBJ1-5, is DGGITQSPKYLFRKEGQNVTLSCEQNLNHDAMYWYRQDPGQGLRLIYYSQIVNDFQKGDIAEGYSVSREKKESFPLTVTSAQKNPTAFYLCASSSPLRGNQPQHFGDGTRLSIL.

The V gene is TRBV18, the J gene TRBJ1-5; 7 positions match TRBD1. Unmatched junction bases numbered 8, after V lost 3 bases and J lost 6 bases. The CDR3 totals 15 residues. CDR1 and CDR2 (germline): KGHSH, LQKENI. CDR3 protein: CASSPPNRGSQPQHF. In nucleotides, the CDR3 is TGTGCCAGCTCACCTCCGAACAGGGGTTCTCAGCCCCAGCATTTT.

The chain is built from TRBV10-3 and TRBJ1-5; D ambiguous. Looked up from germline, CDR1 is ENHRY and CDR2 is SYGVKD. This CDR3 is built from 14 residues. The V and J ends lost 3 bases and 3 bases respectively, with 9 bases between them. As DNA, the CDR3 is TGTGCCATCAGTGAAGATGGAGTCAATCAGCCCCAGCATTTT. This codes for CAISEDGVNQPQHF.

This clone occurred a few times. The chain links TRBV3-1 (or the pseudogene TRBV3-2) to TRBJ1-2, with D perhaps matching TRBD1 (6 bases). V dropped 1 base and J dropped 3 bases, with 15 bases sitting between them. The CDR3 extends over 16 amino acids. Germline V CDR1 and CDR2: LGHDT, YNNKEL (reference sequence). CDR3 sequence reads: CASSQGGTGLDYGYTF. CDR3 in DNA: TGTGCCAGCAGCCAAGGGGGTACAGGGTTGGACTATGGCTACACCTTC.

V gene TRBV2 combines with J gene TRBJ1-6; 8 bases fit TRBD1. Unmatched junction bases numbered 10, after V lost 6 bases and J lost 9 bases. The germline V gene has CDR1 SNHLY and CDR2 FYNNEI. This CDR3 is built from 15 residues. The CDR3 DNA follows: TGTGCCAGCAGATCCTCGGACAGGGAAAGTTCACCCCTCCACTTT. Translated, it gives CASRSSDRESSPLHF.

This chain connects TRBV7-9 to TRBJ2-3; D is unresolved. This CDR3 contains 13 residues. V dropped 5 bases and J dropped 7 bases, with 13 bases sitting between them. Germline CDR1 reads SEHNR; CDR2 reads FQNEAQ (reference sequence). The CDR3 spells CASSDATANTQYF. For the CDR3, the DNA is TGTGCCAGCAGCGACGCGACTGCCAATACGCAGTATTTT.

The genes are TRBV6-2 or TRBV6-3 and TRBJ2-7; no definite D call. Germline CDR1 reads MNHEY; CDR2 reads SVGEGT. CDR3 length: 12 amino acids. Trimming stripped 5 bases from V and 3 bases from J, with 8 bases between. CDR3 loop: CASSHQVYEQYF. Written as DNA, the CDR3 is TGTGCCAGCAGTCACCAGGTCTACGAGCAGTACTTC.

This clone showed up just once. The rearrangement joins TRBV4-1 to TRBJ1-2, with TRBD1 identical over 8 bases. Trimming took 1 base from V and 5 from J; bases not matched to a gene: 6. This CDR3 spans 15 amino acids. Per the germline V gene, CDR1 is MGHRA and CDR2 is YSYEKL. The CDR3 DNA reads as TGCGCCAGCAGCCAAGCCGGACAGGGTATATATGGCTACACCTTC. It encodes CASSQAGQGIYGYTF.

The chain is built from TRBV6-1 and TRBJ2-5; TRBD2 matches 13 bases. The CDR3 loop spans 16 amino acids. V lost 0 bases, J lost 5 bases, and 3 bases stayed unmatched. The germline CDR1 and CDR2 sequences are MNHNS and SASEGT. DNA for the CDR3: TGTGCCAGCAGTGAAGCTAGACTAGCGGGAGGCGAGACCCAGTACTTC. This encodes CASSEARLAGGETQYF.

The V call is TRBV5-1, the J call TRBJ2-1; no definite D call. The CDR3 length is 15 residues. From germline, CDR1 is SGHRS and CDR2 YFSETQ. Trimming cost V 3 bases and J 0 bases, with 10 bases left between them. The CDR3 protein is CASSSQSASYNEQFF. CDR3 DNA sequence: TGCGCCAGCAGCTCACAGTCCGCCTCCTACAATGAGCAGTTCTTC.

This chain joins TRBV11-2 and TRBJ1-3; 8 bases agree with TRBD1. The CDR3 has 12 residues. V was clipped by 5 bases and J by 11 bases; unmatched bases: 5. Per germline, CDR1 SGHAT and CDR2 FQNNGV. The CDR3 coding sequence is TGTGCCAGCAGCGGAACAGGGGGTCCCATATATTTT. Its protein is CASSGTGGPIYF.

The rearrangement links TRBV5-1 to TRBJ2-1, with 9 nucleotides matching TRBD2. Germline assignment: CDR1 SGHRS and CDR2 YFSETQ. V trimming: 0 bases; J trimming: 5 bases; junction bases outside the gene matches: 6. This CDR3 is built from 16 residues. In DNA, the CDR3 is TGCGCCAGCAGCTTGGTGGCGGGAGGGCCCAACAATGAGCAGTTCTTC. Translation gives CASSLVAGGPNNEQFF.

V and J are TRBV28 and TRBJ1-2, with 9 bases fitting TRBD1. With V trimmed by 7 bases and J by 8 bases, 8 bases remained unmatched. Looked up from germline, CDR1 is MDHEN and CDR2 is SYDVKM. The CDR3 extends over 13 amino acids. For the CDR3, the DNA is TGTGCCAGCAACAATATGGGACAGGGAGGCTACACCTTC. Translation gives CASNNMGQGGYTF.

V and J are TRBV14 and TRBJ2-1; TRBD2 matches at 7 bases. The CDR3 loop spans 14 amino acids. Germline-derived CDR1 and CDR2 are SGHDN and FVKESK. V was pared by 4 bases and J by 7 bases, with 7 bases of the junction left unmatched. CDR3 sequence reads: CASSPVGRGNEQFF. CDR3 bases: TGTGCCAGCAGCCCAGTCGGGCGGGGGAATGAGCAGTTCTTC.